These 2 T cell receptor beta chains came from one sample sequenced in a study of T cells in severe cutaneous drug reactions (dated by TCRdb to between 2018 and 2021). The donors whose samples were sequenced had carbamazepine-induced Stevens-Johnson syndrome or toxic epidermal necrolysis (CBZ-SJS/TEN). The sample was run on an Illumina MiSeq. For both bulk and single-cell sequencing, libraries were prepared with the iRepertoire multiplex PCR system and TCR subtype-specific primers. The reads were reprocessed in TCRdb, with one entry per CDR3 protein sequence and no accompanying DNA. The sample's records list just over 20,000 distinct CDR3 sequences. The ten largest account for 6.5% to 8% of the sample. The sequencing input was PBMCs. These receptors were collected from a human donor with toxic epidermal necrolysis, a severe cutaneous drug reaction.

V usage is TRBV28 and J usage is TRBJ1-1. The CDR3 is made up of 12 amino acids. CDR1 is MDHEN and CDR2 is SYDVKM in the germline V gene. CDR3 in amino acids: CASSSLGPEAFF.

Judged by frequency, this clonotype is medium-sized. The chain is built from TRBV6-2 or TRBV6-3 and TRBJ2-7; TCRdb indicates TRBD2, and absent DNA this call remains unverified. This CDR3 is built from 15 residues. Germline loops: CDR1 MNHEY, CDR2 SVGEGT. CDR3 in amino acids: CASSYSWDLSYEQYF.